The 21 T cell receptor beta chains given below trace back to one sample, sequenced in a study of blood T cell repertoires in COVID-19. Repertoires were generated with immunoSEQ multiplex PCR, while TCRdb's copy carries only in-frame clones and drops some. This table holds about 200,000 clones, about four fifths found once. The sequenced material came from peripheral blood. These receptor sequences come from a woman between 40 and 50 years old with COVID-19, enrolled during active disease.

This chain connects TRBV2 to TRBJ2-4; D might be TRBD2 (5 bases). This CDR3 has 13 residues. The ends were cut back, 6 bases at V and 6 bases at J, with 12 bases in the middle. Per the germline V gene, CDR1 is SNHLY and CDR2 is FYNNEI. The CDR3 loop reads CASSEGTPNIQYF. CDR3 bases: TGTGCCAGCAGCGAGGGTACACCAAACATTCAGTACTTC.

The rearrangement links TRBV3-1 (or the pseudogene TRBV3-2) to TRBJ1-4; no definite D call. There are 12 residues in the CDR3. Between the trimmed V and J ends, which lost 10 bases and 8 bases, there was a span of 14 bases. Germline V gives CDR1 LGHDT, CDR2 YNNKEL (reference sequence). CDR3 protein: CATTDYEEKLFF. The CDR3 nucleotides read TGTGCCACCACAGATTACGAGGAAAAACTGTTTTTT.

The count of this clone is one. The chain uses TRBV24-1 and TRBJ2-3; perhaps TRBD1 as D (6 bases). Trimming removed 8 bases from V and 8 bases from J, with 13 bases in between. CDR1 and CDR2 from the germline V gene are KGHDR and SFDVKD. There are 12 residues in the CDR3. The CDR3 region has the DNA TGTGCCACCATTCCGGGACACTTTACGCAGTATTTT. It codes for CATIPGHFTQYF.

The CDR3: CASTTGWDNQPQHF. CDR3 DNA sequence: TGTGCCAGTACGACAGGGTGGGACAATCAGCCCCAGCATTTT. The V gene is TRBV19, the J gene TRBJ1-5; TRBD1 aligns across 7 bases. V dropped 7 bases and J dropped 3; count of bases not matched to a gene: 6. The CDR3 covers 14 residues. Germline V CDR1 and CDR2: LNHDA, SQIVND (reference sequence).

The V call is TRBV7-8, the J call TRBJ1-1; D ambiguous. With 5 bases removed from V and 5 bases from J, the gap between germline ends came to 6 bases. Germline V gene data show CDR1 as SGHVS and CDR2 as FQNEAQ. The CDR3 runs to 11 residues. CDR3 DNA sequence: TGTGCCAGCAGCCGGCGAACTGAAGCTTTCTTT. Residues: CASSRRTEAFF.

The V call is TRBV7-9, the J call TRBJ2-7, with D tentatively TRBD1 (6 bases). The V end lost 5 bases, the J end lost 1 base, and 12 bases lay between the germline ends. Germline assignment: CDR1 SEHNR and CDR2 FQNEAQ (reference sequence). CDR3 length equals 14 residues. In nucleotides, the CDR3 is TGTGCCAGCAGCCCGCGGACAGCATCCTACGAGCAGTACTTC. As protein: CASSPRTASYEQYF. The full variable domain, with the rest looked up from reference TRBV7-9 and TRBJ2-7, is DTGVSQNPRHKITKRGQNVTFRCDPISEHNRLYWYRQTLGQGPEFLTYFQNEAQLEKSRLLSDRFSAERPKGSFSTLEIQRTEQGDSAMYLCASSPRTASYEQYFGPGTRLTVT.

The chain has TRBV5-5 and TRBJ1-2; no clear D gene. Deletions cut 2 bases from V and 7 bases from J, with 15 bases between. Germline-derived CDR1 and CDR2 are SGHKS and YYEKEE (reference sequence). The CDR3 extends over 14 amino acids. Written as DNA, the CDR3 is TGTGCCAGCAGCTTCATAGTCGCCACGGGTGGCTACACCTTC. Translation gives CASSFIVATGGYTF.

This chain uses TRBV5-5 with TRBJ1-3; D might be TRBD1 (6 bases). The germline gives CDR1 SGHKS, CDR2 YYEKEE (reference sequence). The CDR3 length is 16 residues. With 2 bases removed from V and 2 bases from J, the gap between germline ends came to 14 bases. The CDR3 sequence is CASSFGQPLAGNTIYF. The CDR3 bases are TGTGCCAGCAGCTTTGGACAGCCGTTGGCTGGAAACACCATATATTTT.

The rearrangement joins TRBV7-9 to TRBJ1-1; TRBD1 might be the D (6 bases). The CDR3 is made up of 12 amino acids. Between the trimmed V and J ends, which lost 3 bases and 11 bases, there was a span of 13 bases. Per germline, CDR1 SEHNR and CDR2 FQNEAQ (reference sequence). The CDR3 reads CASSLDSLKAFF. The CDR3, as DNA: TGTGCCAGCAGCTTGGACAGCCTAAAGGCTTTCTTT.

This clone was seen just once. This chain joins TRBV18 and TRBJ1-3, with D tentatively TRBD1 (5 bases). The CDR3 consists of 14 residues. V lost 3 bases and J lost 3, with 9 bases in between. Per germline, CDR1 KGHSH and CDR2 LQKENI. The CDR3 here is CASSPSQGGNTIYF. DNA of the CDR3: TGTGCCAGCTCACCGAGCCAGGGTGGAAACACCATATATTTT.

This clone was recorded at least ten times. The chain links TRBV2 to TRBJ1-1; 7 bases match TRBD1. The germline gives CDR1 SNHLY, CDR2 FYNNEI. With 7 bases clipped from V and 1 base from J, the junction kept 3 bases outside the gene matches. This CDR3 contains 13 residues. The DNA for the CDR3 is TGTGCCAGCAAGGGGGACAGGAACACTGAAGCTTTCTTT. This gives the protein CASKGDRNTEAFF.

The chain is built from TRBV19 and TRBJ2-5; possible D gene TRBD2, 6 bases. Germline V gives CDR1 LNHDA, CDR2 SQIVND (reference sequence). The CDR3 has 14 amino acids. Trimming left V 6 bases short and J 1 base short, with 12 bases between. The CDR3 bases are TGTGCCAGTAGCCTCCGGGACTTCCAAGAGACCCAGTACTTC. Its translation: CASSLRDFQETQYF.

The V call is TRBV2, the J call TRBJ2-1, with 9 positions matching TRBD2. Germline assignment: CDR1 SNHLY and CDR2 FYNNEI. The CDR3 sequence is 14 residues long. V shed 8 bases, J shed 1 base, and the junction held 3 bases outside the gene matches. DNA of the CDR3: TGTGCCAGCTTGGCGGGAGGGTCCTACAATGAGCAGTTCTTC. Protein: CASLAGGSYNEQFF.

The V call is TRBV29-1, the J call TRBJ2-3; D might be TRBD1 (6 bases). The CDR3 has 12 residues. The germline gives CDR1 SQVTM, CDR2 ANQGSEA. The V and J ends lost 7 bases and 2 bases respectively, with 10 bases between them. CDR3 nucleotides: TGCAGCGCCGGACAGCTCACAGATACGCAGTATTTT. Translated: CSAGQLTDTQYF.

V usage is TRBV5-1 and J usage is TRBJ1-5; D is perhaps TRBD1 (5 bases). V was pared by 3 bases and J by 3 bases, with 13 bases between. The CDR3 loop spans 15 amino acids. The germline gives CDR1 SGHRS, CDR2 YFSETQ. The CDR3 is CASSSEGYPNQPQHF. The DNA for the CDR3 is TGCGCCAGCAGCTCGGAGGGGTACCCCAATCAGCCCCAGCATTTT.

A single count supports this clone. The CDR3 is CASSLSQGEEKLFF. Here the CDR3 DNA reads TGCGCCAGCAGCTTGAGTCAGGGGGAGGAAAAACTGTTTTTT. The J gene is TRBJ1-4, the V gene TRBV5-1; 7 bases match TRBD1. This CDR3 has 14 amino acids. Trimming at V came to 1 base and at J to 8 bases, leaving 5 bases not matched to a gene. CDR1 is SGHRS and CDR2 is YFSETQ in the germline V gene.

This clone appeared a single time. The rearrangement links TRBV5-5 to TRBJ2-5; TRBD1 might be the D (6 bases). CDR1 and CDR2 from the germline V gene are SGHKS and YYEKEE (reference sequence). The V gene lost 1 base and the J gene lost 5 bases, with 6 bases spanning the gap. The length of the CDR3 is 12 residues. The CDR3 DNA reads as TGTGCCAGCAGCTTGCAGGGGGAGACCCAGTACTTC. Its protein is CASSLQGETQYF.

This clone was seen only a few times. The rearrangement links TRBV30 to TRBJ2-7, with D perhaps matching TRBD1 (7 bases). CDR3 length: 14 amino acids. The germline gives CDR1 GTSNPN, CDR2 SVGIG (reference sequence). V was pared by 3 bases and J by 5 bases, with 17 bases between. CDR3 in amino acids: CAWRLDRDLDEQYF. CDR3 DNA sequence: TGTGCCTGGAGGTTAGACAGGGACTTAGACGAGCAGTACTTC.

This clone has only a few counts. CDR3 in amino acids: CASSLSTGPSEKLFF. For the CDR3, the DNA is TGCGCCAGCAGCTTATCGACAGGACCTAGCGAAAAACTGTTTTTT. The chain joins TRBV5-1 to TRBJ1-4, with D possibly TRBD1 on 6 matching bases. This CDR3 contains 15 residues. Germline V CDR1 and CDR2: SGHRS, YFSETQ. V lost 2 bases and J lost 8, with 16 bases in between.

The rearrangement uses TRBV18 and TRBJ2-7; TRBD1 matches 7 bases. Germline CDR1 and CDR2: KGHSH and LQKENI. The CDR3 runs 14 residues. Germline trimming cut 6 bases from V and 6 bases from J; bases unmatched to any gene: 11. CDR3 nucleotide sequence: TGTGCCAGCTCGTCGCCGGGACAGACTTTCGAGCAGTACTTC. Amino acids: CASSSPGQTFEQYF.

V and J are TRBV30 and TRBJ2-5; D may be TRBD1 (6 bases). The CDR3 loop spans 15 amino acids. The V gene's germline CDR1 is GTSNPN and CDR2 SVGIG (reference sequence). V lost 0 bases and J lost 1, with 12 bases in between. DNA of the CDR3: TGTGCCTGGAGTGTGGACGGACAGTTCCAAGAGACCCAGTACTTC. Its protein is CAWSVDGQFQETQYF. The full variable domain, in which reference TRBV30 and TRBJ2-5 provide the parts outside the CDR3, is SQTIHQWPATLVQPVGSPLSLECTVEGTSNPNLYWYRQAAGRGLQLLFYSVGIGQISSEVPQNLSASRPQDRQFILSSKKLLLSDSGFYLCAWSVDGQFQETQYFGPGTRLLVL.